This entry lists 18 T cell receptor beta chains sequenced from one sample in a study of cytotoxic CD8 clonotypes in ibrutinib-treated CLL. This table comes from immunoSEQ multiplex PCR, and its TCRdb copy is limited to in-frame clones, with some not included. The sample lists more than 85,000 clones; approximately 77% were seen once. This specimen was PBMCs, taken after 24 months of ibrutinib treatment. The receptors stem from a human donor with chronic lymphocytic leukemia.

In its sample, this clone was seen a few times. This chain connects TRBV19 to TRBJ1-1; 9 positions agree with TRBD1. The CDR3 is 17 amino acids. The trim removed 4 bases at V and 0 bases at J, leaving 9 bases unmatched. Germline V gene lookup returns CDR1 LNHDA and CDR2 SQIVND (reference sequence). CDR3 nucleotides: TGTGCCAGTAGTAACCTCACAGGGGGCACCATGAACACTGAAGCTTTCTTT. This gives the protein CASSNLTGGTMNTEAFF.

V and J are TRBV7-9 and TRBJ1-2; possibly TRBD1 for D (6 bases). This CDR3 is 14 amino acids long. Germline-derived CDR1 and CDR2 are SEHNR and FQNEAQ (reference sequence). V was trimmed by 5 bases and J by 8 bases, leaving 18 bases between them. This CDR3 reads CASSPRSGESGYTF. The CDR3, as DNA: TGTGCCAGCAGCCCCCGGTCAGGGGAAAGCGGCTACACCTTC.

J is TRBJ2-1 and V is TRBV9; a possible D gene is TRBD2 (6 bases). Germline V lookup: CDR1 SGDLS, CDR2 YYNGEE. The germline V and J ends were trimmed by 2 bases and 8 bases, with 20 bases remaining between them. The CDR3 runs 16 residues. This CDR3 reads CASSVSEGGPVDEQFF. As DNA, the CDR3 is TGTGCCAGCAGCGTCTCGGAAGGAGGGCCGGTGGATGAGCAGTTCTTC.

The chain couples TRBV6-1 to TRBJ1-5; TRBD1 aligns across 7 bases. Trimming at V came to 6 bases and at J to 9 bases, leaving 8 bases not matched to a gene. The CDR3 consists of 13 residues. Germline V gene data show CDR1 as MNHNS and CDR2 as SASEGT. The CDR3 protein is CASSRGGGGPQHF. The CDR3, as DNA: TGTGCCAGCAGCCGAGGGGGCGGAGGGCCCCAGCATTTT.

This clone was counted a single time. The chain joins TRBV9 to TRBJ1-2; a possible D gene is TRBD1 (5 bases). V was shortened by 3 bases and J by 2 bases, with 17 bases between the two germline ends. This CDR3 contains 16 residues. Germline-derived CDR1 and CDR2 are SGDLS and YYNGEE. CDR3 nucleotides: TGTGCCAGCAGCGCGGACCGCTTGAGGGGAAACTATGGCTACACCTTC. The encoded protein is CASSADRLRGNYGYTF.

This chain links TRBV13 with TRBJ2-1; the match to TRBD2 covers 8 bases. CDR1 and CDR2 (germline): PRHDT, FYEKMQ (reference sequence). This CDR3 comprises 17 residues. The V gene end was trimmed by 3 bases and the J gene end by 3 bases; junction bases not matched to a gene: 10. The DNA for the CDR3 is TGTGCCAGCAGCTTGGGCGGTCTAGCGGGTGTCTACAATGAGCAGTTCTTC. Its protein is CASSLGGLAGVYNEQFF. Supplemented by reference TRBV13 and TRBJ2-1, the full variable domain reads AAGVIQSPRHLIKEKRETATLKCYPIPRHDTVYWYQQGPGQDPQFLISFYEKMQSDKGSIPDRFSAQQFSDYHSELNMSSLELGDSALYFCASSLGGLAGVYNEQFFGPGTRLTVL.

The chain recombines TRBV2 with TRBJ2-7; TRBD1 might be the D (6 bases). CDR1 is SNHLY and CDR2 is FYNNEI in the germline V gene. V was shortened by 6 bases and J by 9 bases, with 33 bases between the two germline ends. This CDR3 has 18 residues. CDR3 sequence reads: CASSRFLSPTGPEVGQYF. The CDR3 coding sequence is TGTGCCAGCAGCCGTTTCCTCTCGCCGACAGGACCGGAGGTCGGGCAGTACTTC.

This chain links TRBV6-1 with TRBJ1-3, with D possibly matching TRBD1 (6 bases). Trimming shortened V by 4 bases and J by 1 base, and 11 bases separated the two germline ends. CDR3 length: 15 amino acids. The germline V gene has CDR1 MNHNS and CDR2 SASEGT. The CDR3 region is CASSATQGSGNTIYF. CDR3 DNA: TGTGCCAGCAGTGCGACACAGGGTTCTGGAAACACCATATATTTT.

The CDR3 DNA reads TGTGCCAGCACTAGCGGGGGCACAGATACGCAGTATTTT. Protein sequence: CASTSGGTDTQYF. This sequence joins TRBV6-1 and TRBJ2-3; 9 bases line up with TRBD2. CDR1 is MNHNS and CDR2 is SASEGT in the germline V gene. The CDR3 contains 13 residues. V trimming: 7 bases; J trimming: 1 base; junction bases outside the gene matches: 0.

V usage is TRBV11-2 and J usage is TRBJ2-7; 10 bases line up with TRBD2. The CDR3 spans 14 residues. Germline CDR1 reads SGHAT; CDR2 reads FQNNGV. V dropped 5 bases and J dropped 1; count of bases not matched to a gene: 2. CDR3 nucleotides: TGTGCCAGCAGCGCGACTAGCGGGTCCTACGAGCAGTACTTC. It codes for CASSATSGSYEQYF.

The chain couples TRBV7-9 to TRBJ1-2, with 8 positions matching TRBD1. This CDR3 is built from 14 residues. J lost 4 bases, V lost 5 bases, and 6 bases had no gene match. Germline CDR1 SEHNR, CDR2 FQNEAQ (reference sequence). Here the CDR3 reads CASSTPGQVYGYTF. CDR3 DNA: TGTGCCAGCAGCACTCCGGGACAGGTCTATGGCTACACCTTC.

V usage is TRBV6-1 and J usage is TRBJ2-3; 8 bases are shared with TRBD2. The junction had 6 bases not matched to a gene; V was cut back by 3 bases and J by 4 bases. Germline V gene data show CDR1 as MNHNS and CDR2 as SASEGT. CDR3 length: 15 residues. DNA of the CDR3: TGTGCCAGCAGTGACAGCGGGAGCGGCGCAGATACGCAGTATTTT. This gives the protein CASSDSGSGADTQYF.

This chain connects TRBV5-4 to TRBJ2-1; 9 bases line up with TRBD2. This CDR3 is 15 amino acids long. V was pared by 1 base and J by 6 bases, with 5 bases of the junction left unmatched. Germline lookup yields CDR1 SGHNT and CDR2 YYREEE (reference sequence). DNA of the CDR3: TGTGCCAGCAGCTTGTGGGGACTAGCATCCAATGAGCAGTTCTTC. Protein sequence: CASSLWGLASNEQFF. Combining the CDR3 with reference TRBV5-4 and TRBJ2-1 gives the whole variable domain ETGVTQSPTHLIKTRGQQVTLRCSSQSGHNTVSWYQQALGQGPQFIFQYYREEENGRGNFPPRFSGLQFPNYSSELNVNALELDDSALYLCASSLWGLASNEQFFGPGTRLTVL.

The chain recombines TRBV28 with TRBJ2-1, with no clear D. The germline gives CDR1 MDHEN, CDR2 SYDVKM. The CDR3 loop spans 10 amino acids. With 5 bases removed from V and 10 bases from J, the gap between germline ends came to 6 bases. CDR3 DNA sequence: TGTGCCAGCAGTGTAGAGGAGCAGTTCTTC. Translated: CASSVEEQFF. The entire variable domain, with the rest obtained from reference TRBV28 and TRBJ2-1, is as follows: DVKVTQSSRYLVKRTGEKVFLECVQDMDHENMFWYRQDPGLGLRLIYFSYDVKMKEKGDIPEGYSVSREKKERFSLILESASTNQTSMYLCASSVEEQFFGPGTRLTVL.

The chain has TRBV6-6 and TRBJ2-1, with 10 bases fitting TRBD1. With V trimmed by 7 bases and J by 6 bases, 6 bases remained unmatched. This CDR3 has 14 residues. Germline lookup yields CDR1 MNHNY and CDR2 SVGAGI (reference sequence). The CDR3, as DNA: TGTGCCAGCACCAGACAGGGGGCTGGCAATGAGCAGTTCTTC. It translates to CASTRQGAGNEQFF.

This clone was detected only a few times. The gene calls are TRBV30 and TRBJ2-7; D gene ambiguous. Germline values: CDR1 GTSNPN, CDR2 SVGIG (reference sequence). The CDR3 has 14 amino acids. V was trimmed by 0 bases and J by 2 bases, leaving 11 bases between them. Written as DNA, the CDR3 is TGTGCCTGGAGTGTAATTGGGATTACCTACGAGCAGTACTTC. Protein: CAWSVIGITYEQYF.

Here the CDR3 DNA reads TGTGCCAGCAGCTCCACCCCCCCGGCGGGGGTTTACAATGAGCAGTTCTTC. Protein: CASSSTPPAGVYNEQFF. J is TRBJ2-1 and V is TRBV7-2, with 7 bases matching TRBD2. V dropped 4 bases and J dropped 4; count of bases not matched to a gene: 13. Germline-derived CDR1 and CDR2 are SGHTA and FQGNSA. The CDR3 runs to 17 residues.

This clone turned up a few times. This chain links TRBV27 with TRBJ2-1; 14 positions agree with TRBD2. The germline V gene has CDR1 MNHEY and CDR2 SMNVEV (reference sequence). J lost 2 bases, V lost 9 bases, and 9 bases had no gene match. This CDR3 is 17 amino acids long. The CDR3 DNA follows: TGTGCCAGTTCCCCTAGGACTAGCGGGAGGACCTACAATGAGCAGTTCTTC. It codes for CASSPRTSGRTYNEQFF.